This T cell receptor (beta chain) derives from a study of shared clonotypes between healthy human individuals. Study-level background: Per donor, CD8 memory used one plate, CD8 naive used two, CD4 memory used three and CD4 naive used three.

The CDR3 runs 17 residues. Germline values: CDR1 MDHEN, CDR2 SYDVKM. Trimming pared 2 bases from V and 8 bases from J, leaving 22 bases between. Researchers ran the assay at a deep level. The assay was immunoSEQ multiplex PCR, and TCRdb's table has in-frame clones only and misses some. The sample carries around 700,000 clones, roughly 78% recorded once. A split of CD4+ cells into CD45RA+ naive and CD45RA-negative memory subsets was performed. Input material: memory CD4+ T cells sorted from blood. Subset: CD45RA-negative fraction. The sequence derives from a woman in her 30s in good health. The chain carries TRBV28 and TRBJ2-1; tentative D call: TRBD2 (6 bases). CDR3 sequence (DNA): TGTGCCAGCAGTTTAAGACTAGGCGACAGTCATATGGATGAGCAGTTCTTC. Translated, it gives CASSLRLGDSHMDEQFF.